The 32 T cell receptor beta chains below come from one sample, sequenced in a study of T cell responses to AZD1222 COVID-19 vaccine. The repertoire was sequenced with immunoSEQ multiplex PCR; TCRdb's copy has only in-frame clones and lacks some. Of around 130,000 clones listed, around 94% are singletons. Sequenced material: peripheral blood, taken on day 0 of AZD1222 vaccination. The source is an adult in good health.

This chain's CDR3 is CASSAVGASSGNTIYF. The CDR3 nucleotides read TGTGCCAGCAGCGCAGTAGGGGCGAGCTCTGGAAACACCATATATTTT. The chain carries TRBV5-4 and TRBJ1-3; D is perhaps TRBD1 (5 bases). V gave up 4 bases and J gave up 0 bases, with 14 bases separating them. Germline-derived CDR1 and CDR2 are SGHNT and YYREEE (reference sequence). This CDR3 spans 16 amino acids. The full variable domain, completed using reference TRBV5-4 and TRBJ1-3, is ETGVTQSPTHLIKTRGQQVTLRCSSQSGHNTVSWYQQALGQGPQFIFQYYREEENGRGNFPPRFSGLQFPNYSSELNVNALELDDSALYLCASSAVGASSGNTIYFGEGSWLTVV.

The rearrangement links TRBV5-4 to TRBJ2-7; 7 bases agree with TRBD2. Germline V gene sequence: CDR1 SGHNT, CDR2 YYREEE (reference sequence). J gave up 3 bases and V 6 bases, and 0 bases lay outside the gene matches. The CDR3 length is 11 residues. The CDR3: CASTSGYEQYF. The CDR3 DNA follows: TGTGCCAGCACTAGCGGCTACGAGCAGTACTTC.

V is TRBV19 and J is TRBJ2-1; 11 nucleotides align to TRBD1. The CDR3 contains 13 residues. V lost 1 base and J lost 14; bases outside the gene matches: 4. Germline values: CDR1 LNHDA, CDR2 SQIVND (reference sequence). CDR3 DNA: TGTGCCAGTAGTATAGGGACAGGGGGCCCAAAGTTCTTC. Translation: CASSIGTGGPKFF.

This chain connects TRBV18 to TRBJ1-5, with a tentative D call TRBD1 (5 bases). CDR3 length: 15 residues. Germline-derived CDR1 and CDR2 are KGHSH and LQKENI. V lost 2 bases, J lost 0 bases, and 8 bases lay in between. The CDR3 spells CASSPDSNSNQPQHF. In nucleotides, the CDR3 is TGTGCCAGCTCACCAGACAGCAATAGCAATCAGCCCCAGCATTTT.

The rearrangement links TRBV7-6 to TRBJ1-3; tentative D call: TRBD1 (5 bases). Trimming shortened V by 3 bases and J by 0 bases, and 12 bases separated the two germline ends. CDR1 SGHVS and CDR2 FNYEAQ come from the germline V gene. The CDR3 consists of 16 residues. In nucleotides, the CDR3 is TGTGCCAGCAGCTTTTCGGACAAACCCTCTGGAAACACCATATATTTT. It specifies CASSFSDKPSGNTIYF. Filled out from reference TRBV7-6 and TRBJ1-3, the complete variable domain reads GAGVSQSPRYKVTKRGQDVALRCDPISGHVSLYWYRQALGQGPEFLTYFNYEAQQDKSGLPNDRFSAERPEGSISTLTIQRTEQRDSAMYRCASSFSDKPSGNTIYFGEGSWLTVV.

The J gene is TRBJ1-1, the V gene TRBV29-1; 7 bases fit TRBD1. The CDR3 has 14 residues. Germline CDR1 SQVTM, CDR2 ANQGSEA. J lost 0 bases, V lost 7 bases, and 8 bases had no gene match. The CDR3 nucleotides read TGCAGCGGGAATCAACAGGGGATGAACACTGAAGCTTTCTTT. Translation gives CSGNQQGMNTEAFF.

The chain joins TRBV6-2 or TRBV6-3 to TRBJ1-4; D unresolved. Germline V gene data show CDR1 as MNHEY and CDR2 as SVGEGT. The V end lost 2 bases, the J end lost 8 bases, and 15 bases lay between the germline ends. This CDR3 spans 15 amino acids. CDR3 region: CASSYIGQSREKLFF. CDR3 nucleotides: TGTGCCAGCAGTTACATCGGCCAGTCCCGCGAAAAACTGTTTTTT.

This clone was seen a handful of times. CDR3 amino acids: CASSSLRDIEQFF. The CDR3 bases are TGTGCCAGCAGCTCCCTGAGAGACATTGAGCAGTTCTTC. The V and J genes are TRBV7-9 and TRBJ2-1; D gene uncertain. V lost 4 bases and J lost 9, with 13 bases in between. Germline V lookup: CDR1 SEHNR, CDR2 FQNEAQ (reference sequence). This CDR3 has 13 residues.

The chain employs TRBV7-9 and TRBJ1-2, with TRBD1 matching 9 bases. V lost 6 bases and J lost 7; bases outside the gene matches: 9. The V gene's germline CDR1 is SEHNR and CDR2 FQNEAQ (reference sequence). The CDR3 has 14 amino acids. CDR3 DNA sequence: TGTGCCAGCAGGAGTACAGGGGGCGAGGTTGGCTACACCTTC. Translation: CASRSTGGEVGYTF.

This chain uses TRBV14 with TRBJ1-3; perhaps TRBD1 as D (6 bases). Germline V CDR1 and CDR2: SGHDN, FVKESK. CDR3 length: 18 amino acids. Trimming pared 0 bases from V and 0 bases from J, leaving 15 bases between. CDR3 DNA sequence: TGTGCCAGCAGCCAAGATGTCGGAGGGGGATACTCTGGAAACACCATATATTTT. Translating gives CASSQDVGGGYSGNTIYF.

The rearrangement joins TRBV30 to TRBJ2-1, with 7 bases fitting TRBD2. Germline values: CDR1 GTSNPN, CDR2 SVGIG (reference sequence). The CDR3 is made up of 13 amino acids. Germline trimming cut 0 bases from V and 10 bases from J; bases unmatched to any gene: 6. The CDR3 nucleotides read TGTGCCTGGAGTGTGTGGGAGGGCCGCGAGCAGTTCTTC. It encodes CAWSVWEGREQFF. Filled out from reference TRBV30 and TRBJ2-1, the complete variable domain reads SQTIHQWPATLVQPVGSPLSLECTVEGTSNPNLYWYRQAAGRGLQLLFYSVGIGQISSEVPQNLSASRPQDRQFILSSKKLLLSDSGFYLCAWSVWEGREQFFGPGTRLTVL.

This clone was counted a single time. The chain employs TRBV6-5 and TRBJ2-1, with 9 positions matching TRBD2. Germline V CDR1 and CDR2: MNHEY, SVGAGI. The CDR3 is 16 amino acids. After removal of 0 bases from V and 5 bases from J, the junction contained 5 bases not matched to a gene. The CDR3: CASSYSSLAGNNEQFF. CDR3 in DNA: TGTGCCAGCAGTTACTCTTCCCTAGCGGGAAACAATGAGCAGTTCTTC.

The genes are TRBV2 and TRBJ2-1; D is ambiguous. This CDR3 is built from 15 residues. Germline CDR1 SNHLY, CDR2 FYNNEI. The germline V and J ends were trimmed by 7 bases and 7 bases, with 20 bases remaining between them. The CDR3, as DNA: TGTGCCAGCATCACCGGGCCCCGCTGGCTGAATGAGCAGTTCTTC. Protein sequence: CASITGPRWLNEQFF.

The genes are TRBV11-3 and TRBJ2-5; 8 bases line up with TRBD2. This CDR3 is built from 15 residues. V shed 2 bases, J shed 5 bases, and the junction held 7 bases outside the gene matches. The germline gives CDR1 SGHNT, CDR2 YENEEA. The chain's CDR3 is CASSLSFGGEETQYF. The DNA of the CDR3 is TGTGCCAGCAGCTTATCATTCGGGGGGGAGGAGACCCAGTACTTC.

The chain links TRBV19 to TRBJ1-5, with D tentatively TRBD1 (5 bases). Germline CDR1 and CDR2: LNHDA and SQIVND (reference sequence). The CDR3 has 16 residues. The V end lost 5 bases, the J end lost 6 bases, and 20 bases lay between the germline ends. CDR3 protein: CASSSPGGGSSQPQHF. CDR3 nucleotides: TGTGCCAGTAGTTCCCCCGGGGGGGGGTCGTCTCAGCCCCAGCATTTT.

The V and J genes are TRBV27 and TRBJ1-1; D ambiguous. Germline V gives CDR1 MNHEY, CDR2 SMNVEV (reference sequence). The CDR3 has 13 residues. The V end was cut by 5 bases, the J end by 5 bases, with 12 bases between. The CDR3 DNA reads as TGTGCCAGCAGTCCCGGACGTGGGACTGAAGCTTTCTTT. It is translated as CASSPGRGTEAFF.

The chain links TRBV4-1 to TRBJ2-1; 11 bases match TRBD2. Trimming removed 2 bases from V and 3 bases from J; junction bases left unmatched: 6. The germline gives CDR1 MGHRA, CDR2 YSYEKL. This CDR3 contains 17 residues. The CDR3 protein is CASSQRPGLADYNEQFF. DNA for the CDR3: TGCGCCAGCAGCCAACGTCCGGGACTAGCGGACTACAATGAGCAGTTCTTC.

This chain links TRBV10-3 with TRBJ2-7; 16 nucleotides match TRBD2. The CDR3 sequence is 16 residues long. The germline gives CDR1 ENHRY, CDR2 SYGVKD. V shed 0 bases, J shed 7 bases, and the junction held 3 bases outside the gene matches. The CDR3 DNA follows: TGTGCCATCAGTGAGTCAGGGACTAGCGGGAGGGGTGAGCAGTACTTC. Amino acids: CAISESGTSGRGEQYF.

This clone was counted a single time. The chain employs TRBV6-2 or TRBV6-3 and TRBJ1-2; possible D gene TRBD1, 5 bases. Looked up from germline, CDR1 is MNHEY and CDR2 is SVGEGT. The V gene lost 2 bases and the J gene lost 6 bases, with 22 bases spanning the gap. The CDR3 is 17 amino acids. The CDR3 DNA reads TGTGCCAGCAGTTACCCGACGTACGGGGGAAGATTGGATGGCTACACCTTC. Translated: CASSYPTYGGRLDGYTF.

The chain links TRBV28 to TRBJ2-2, with 7 bases matching TRBD1. The CDR3 loop spans 19 amino acids. V was clipped by 5 bases and J by 5 bases; unmatched bases: 20. From germline, CDR1 is MDHEN and CDR2 SYDVKM. CDR3 in DNA: TGTGCCAGCAGTCCGCCGGGGCTTTCCCCCACCAGGGGGACCGGGGAGCTGTTTTTT. This sequence encodes CASSPPGLSPTRGTGELFF.

With regard to this clone: Compared with germline, one end of the junction differs, possibly owing to a read error. The chain uses TRBV4-1 and TRBJ2-6, with D possibly matching TRBD2 (7 bases). Per the germline V gene, CDR1 is MGHRA and CDR2 is YSYEKL. This CDR3 is 18 amino acids long. CDR3 in amino acids: CASCQRGEGFPGANVLTF. CDR3 coding DNA: TGCGCCAGCTGCCAAAGGGGGGAGGGTTTTCCTGGGGCCAACGTCCTGACTTTC.

V usage is TRBV5-1 and J usage is TRBJ1-5; D is undetermined. V gave up 4 bases and J gave up 1 base, with 6 bases separating them. This CDR3 has 13 amino acids. Germline V gene lookup returns CDR1 SGHRS and CDR2 YFSETQ. The CDR3 spells CASSADSNQPQHF. The CDR3 DNA is TGCGCCAGCAGCGCGGACAGCAATCAGCCCCAGCATTTT.

The CDR3 sequence is CASSLDLGTDTQYF. In DNA form, the CDR3 reads TGTGCCAGCAGCTTGGATTTAGGGACAGATACGCAGTATTTT. The chain has TRBV9 and TRBJ2-3; D is ambiguous. The CDR3 contains 14 residues. Trimming removed 4 bases from V and 3 bases from J, with 12 bases in between. Germline CDR1 reads SGDLS; CDR2 reads YYNGEE. Together with reference TRBV9 and TRBJ2-3, the CDR3 gives the full variable domain: DSGVTQTPKHLITATGQRVTLRCSPRSGDLSVYWYQQSLDQGLQFLIQYYNGEERAKGNILERFSAQQFPDLHSELNLSSLELGDSALYFCASSLDLGTDTQYFGPGTRLTVL.

This sequence joins TRBV2 and TRBJ2-7; TRBD1 matches 8 bases. J lost 6 bases, V lost 6 bases, and 4 bases had no gene match. The CDR3 covers 12 residues. Per germline, CDR1 SNHLY and CDR2 FYNNEI. CDR3 loop: CASRRQGPEQYF. As DNA, the CDR3 is TGTGCCAGCAGGAGACAGGGGCCCGAGCAGTACTTC.

This rearrangement joins TRBV3-1 (or the pseudogene TRBV3-2) to TRBJ1-1; 8 positions match TRBD1. The CDR3 spans 12 residues. Per germline, CDR1 LGHDT and CDR2 YNNKEL (reference sequence). V was pared by 1 base and J by 8 bases, with 0 bases of the junction left unmatched. CDR3 loop: CASSQGDREAFF. CDR3 DNA: TGTGCCAGCAGCCAAGGGGACAGGGAAGCTTTCTTT.

V usage is TRBV10-3 and J usage is TRBJ1-3; D unresolved. Trimming pared 3 bases from V and 0 bases from J, leaving 9 bases between. The CDR3 contains 15 residues. Germline-derived CDR1 and CDR2 are ENHRY and SYGVKD. The chain's CDR3 is CAISDGRTSGNTIYF. DNA of the CDR3: TGTGCCATCAGTGATGGGAGAACCTCTGGAAACACCATATATTTT.

This chain links TRBV5-1 with TRBJ2-2, with no clear D. The CDR3 runs 13 residues. Germline V gene lookup returns CDR1 SGHRS and CDR2 YFSETQ. Deletions cut 3 bases from V and 6 bases from J, with 9 bases between. DNA of the CDR3: TGCGCCAGCAGCTACCCCTTAGCCGGGGAGCTGTTTTTT. Translation gives CASSYPLAGELFF.

The chain couples TRBV6-5 to TRBJ2-7; D is tentatively TRBD1 or TRBD2 (6 bases each). The germline CDR1 and CDR2 sequences are MNHEY and SVGAGI. V lost 5 bases and J 4 bases, leaving 18 bases between the germline ends. The CDR3 extends over 15 amino acids. This CDR3 reads CASSPDPRRGYEQYF. The CDR3 nucleotides read TGTGCCAGCAGTCCAGACCCGAGGAGGGGGTACGAGCAGTACTTC.

The chain couples TRBV30 to TRBJ2-7; 9 bases line up with TRBD1. CDR3 length: 13 residues. The germline gives CDR1 GTSNPN, CDR2 SVGIG (reference sequence). Losses at the gene ends were 6 bases for V and 5 bases for J; bases not matched to a gene: 8. The CDR3 nucleotides read TGTGCCTGCCCGGGACAGGGACCCCACGAGCAGTACTTC. The encoded protein is CACPGQGPHEQYF. Supplemented by reference TRBV30 and TRBJ2-7, the full variable domain reads SQTIHQWPATLVQPVGSPLSLECTVEGTSNPNLYWYRQAAGRGLQLLFYSVGIGQISSEVPQNLSASRPQDRQFILSSKKLLLSDSGFYLCACPGQGPHEQYFGPGTRLTVT.

The V and J genes are TRBV6-5 and TRBJ1-2, with D hard to call. Per germline, CDR1 MNHEY and CDR2 SVGAGI. The length of the CDR3 is 13 residues. Between the trimmed V and J ends, which lost 5 bases and 1 base, there was a span of 8 bases. The CDR3 region has the DNA TGTGCCAGCAGTCCCCGGGATAACTATGGCTACACCTTC. Its translation is CASSPRDNYGYTF.

V and J are TRBV6-5 and TRBJ2-7; 8 bases match TRBD1. The CDR3 consists of 15 residues. Germline V gene data show CDR1 as MNHEY and CDR2 as SVGAGI. The J segment lost 0 bases and the V segment lost 6 bases, leaving 7 bases of the junction unmatched. CDR3: CASRPRQGSSYEQYF. In DNA form, the CDR3 reads TGTGCCAGCAGACCGCGACAGGGGAGCTCCTACGAGCAGTACTTC.

The chain combines TRBV28 with TRBJ1-6; D might be TRBD1 (6 bases). The CDR3 runs 14 residues. V dropped 6 bases and J dropped 10 bases, with 16 bases sitting between them. Germline values: CDR1 MDHEN, CDR2 SYDVKM. The CDR3 loop reads CASRGASLGSPLHF. In DNA, the CDR3 is TGTGCCAGCAGGGGGGCCAGCCTTGGGTCACCCCTCCACTTT.